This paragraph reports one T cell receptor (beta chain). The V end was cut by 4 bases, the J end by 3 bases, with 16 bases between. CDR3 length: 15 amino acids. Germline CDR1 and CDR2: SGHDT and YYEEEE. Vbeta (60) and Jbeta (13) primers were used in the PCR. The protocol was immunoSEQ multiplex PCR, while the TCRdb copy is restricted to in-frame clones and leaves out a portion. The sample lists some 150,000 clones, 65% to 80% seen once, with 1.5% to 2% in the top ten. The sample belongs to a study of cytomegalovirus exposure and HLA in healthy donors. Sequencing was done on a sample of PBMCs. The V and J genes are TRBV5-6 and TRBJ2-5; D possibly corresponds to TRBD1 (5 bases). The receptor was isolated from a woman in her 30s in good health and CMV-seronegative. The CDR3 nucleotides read TGTGCCAGCAGCCCGAGGCAGGGTTGGGAAGAGACCCAGTACTTC. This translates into CASSPRQGWEETQYF.